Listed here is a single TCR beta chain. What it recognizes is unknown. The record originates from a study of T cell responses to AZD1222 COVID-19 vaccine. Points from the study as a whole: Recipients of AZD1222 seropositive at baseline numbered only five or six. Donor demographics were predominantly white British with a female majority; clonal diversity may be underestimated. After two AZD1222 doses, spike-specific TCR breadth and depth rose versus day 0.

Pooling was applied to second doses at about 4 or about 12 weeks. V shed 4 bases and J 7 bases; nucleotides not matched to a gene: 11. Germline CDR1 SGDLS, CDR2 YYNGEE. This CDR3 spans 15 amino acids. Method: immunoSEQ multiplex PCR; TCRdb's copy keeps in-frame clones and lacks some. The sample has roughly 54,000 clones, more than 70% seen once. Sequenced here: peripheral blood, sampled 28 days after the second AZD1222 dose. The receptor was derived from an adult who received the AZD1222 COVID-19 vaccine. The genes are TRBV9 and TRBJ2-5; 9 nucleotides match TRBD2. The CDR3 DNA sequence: TGTGCCAGCAGCCCCATAGCGGGAGCAATGGTGACCCAGTACTTC. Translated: CASSPIAGAMVTQYF. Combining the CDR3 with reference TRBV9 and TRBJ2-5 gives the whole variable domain DSGVTQTPKHLITATGQRVTLRCSPRSGDLSVYWYQQSLDQGLQFLIQYYNGEERAKGNILERFSAQQFPDLHSELNLSSLELGDSALYFCASSPIAGAMVTQYFGPGTRLLVL.